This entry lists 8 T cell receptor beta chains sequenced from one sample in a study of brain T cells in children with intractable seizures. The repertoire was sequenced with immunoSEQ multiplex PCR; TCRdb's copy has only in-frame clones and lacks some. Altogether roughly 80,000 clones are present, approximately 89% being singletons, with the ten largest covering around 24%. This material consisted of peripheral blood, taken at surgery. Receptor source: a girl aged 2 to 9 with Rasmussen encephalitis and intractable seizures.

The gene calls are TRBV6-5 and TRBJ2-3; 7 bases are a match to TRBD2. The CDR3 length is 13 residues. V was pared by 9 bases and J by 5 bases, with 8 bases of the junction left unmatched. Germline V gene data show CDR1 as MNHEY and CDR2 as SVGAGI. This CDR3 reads CASRLAPLDTQYF. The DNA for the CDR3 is TGTGCCAGTCGACTAGCTCCTCTAGATACGCAGTATTTT.

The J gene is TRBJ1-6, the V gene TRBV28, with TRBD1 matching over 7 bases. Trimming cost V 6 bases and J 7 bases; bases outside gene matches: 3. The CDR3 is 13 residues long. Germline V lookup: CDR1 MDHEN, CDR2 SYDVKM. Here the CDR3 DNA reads TGTGCCAGCAGGCAGGGGGGGAATTCACCCCTCCACTTT. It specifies CASRQGGNSPLHF.

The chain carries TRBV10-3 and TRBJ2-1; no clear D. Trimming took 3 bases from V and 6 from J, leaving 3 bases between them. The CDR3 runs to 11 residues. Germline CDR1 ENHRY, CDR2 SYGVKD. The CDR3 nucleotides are TGTGCCATCAGTGAATTCAATGAGCAGTTCTTC. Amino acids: CAISEFNEQFF.

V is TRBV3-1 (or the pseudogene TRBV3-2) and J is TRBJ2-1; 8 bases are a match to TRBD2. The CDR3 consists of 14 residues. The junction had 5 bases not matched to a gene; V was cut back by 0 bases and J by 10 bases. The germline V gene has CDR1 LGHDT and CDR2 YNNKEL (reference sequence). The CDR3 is CASSQEGVAGEQFF. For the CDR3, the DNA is TGTGCCAGCAGCCAAGAGGGGGTAGCGGGGGAGCAGTTCTTC.

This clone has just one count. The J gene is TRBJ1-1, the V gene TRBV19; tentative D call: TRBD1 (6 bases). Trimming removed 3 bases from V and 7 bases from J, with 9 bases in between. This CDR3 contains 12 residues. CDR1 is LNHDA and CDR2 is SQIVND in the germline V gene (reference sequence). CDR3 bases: TGTGCCAGTAGTATCCTGGACAGTGAAGCTTTCTTT. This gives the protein CASSILDSEAFF.

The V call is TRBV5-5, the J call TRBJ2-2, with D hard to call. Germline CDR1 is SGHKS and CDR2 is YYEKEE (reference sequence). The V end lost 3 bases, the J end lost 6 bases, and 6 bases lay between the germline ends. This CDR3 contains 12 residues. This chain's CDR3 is CASSSPAGELFF. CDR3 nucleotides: TGTGCCAGCAGCTCGCCGGCCGGGGAGCTGTTTTTT.

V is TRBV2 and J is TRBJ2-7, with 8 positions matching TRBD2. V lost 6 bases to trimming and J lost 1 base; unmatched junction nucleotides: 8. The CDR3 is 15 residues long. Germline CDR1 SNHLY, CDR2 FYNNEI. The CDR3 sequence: CASRTGLVGSYEQYF. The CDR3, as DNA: TGTGCCAGCAGGACGGGACTAGTAGGATCCTACGAGCAGTACTTC.

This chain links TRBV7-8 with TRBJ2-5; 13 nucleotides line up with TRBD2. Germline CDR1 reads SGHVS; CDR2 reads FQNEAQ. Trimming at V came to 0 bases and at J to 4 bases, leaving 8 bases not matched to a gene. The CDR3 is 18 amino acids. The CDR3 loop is CASSLAGTSGVKGETQYF. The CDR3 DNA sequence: TGTGCCAGCAGCTTAGCAGGGACTAGCGGGGTCAAGGGAGAGACCCAGTACTTC.